One and the same sample provided the 30 T cell receptor beta chains below, sequenced in a study of blood T cell repertoires in COVID-19. Generated by immunoSEQ multiplex PCR, the TCRdb table keeps only in-frame clones and is missing some. Among over 400,000 clones listed, about 89% were seen once. The sample consisted of peripheral blood. The receptors stem from a woman aged 50 to 60 with COVID-19, enrolled during active disease.

The J gene is TRBJ2-7, the V gene TRBV6-5, with D possibly TRBD1 on 5 matching bases. V dropped 8 bases and J dropped 5 bases, with 10 bases sitting between them. This CDR3 is built from 11 residues. Germline loops: CDR1 MNHEY, CDR2 SVGAGI. CDR3 bases: TGTGCCAGCTCTCAGGGCGACGAGCAGTACTTC. It encodes CASSQGDEQYF.

V is TRBV14 and J is TRBJ2-7; possible D gene TRBD1, 7 bases. The CDR3 runs 13 residues. Per the germline V gene, CDR1 is SGHDN and CDR2 is FVKESK. V was pared by 3 bases and J by 6 bases, with 12 bases between. DNA of the CDR3: TGTGCCAGCAGCCAGGGTCAGGGGGGCGAGCAGTACTTC. Translation: CASSQGQGGEQYF. The full variable domain, completed using reference TRBV14 and TRBJ2-7, is EAGVTQFPSHSVIEKGQTVTLRCDPISGHDNLYWYRRVMGKEIKFLLHFVKESKQDESGMPNNRFLAERTGGTYSTLKVQPAELEDSGVYFCASSQGQGGEQYFGPGTRLTVT.

V gene TRBV27 combines with J gene TRBJ2-7; 7 nucleotides align to TRBD1. V lost 7 bases to trimming and J lost 5 bases; unmatched junction nucleotides: 11. The CDR3 consists of 14 residues. CDR1 and CDR2 (germline): MNHEY, SMNVEV (reference sequence). The CDR3 loop reads CASTLMTGSDEQYF. The CDR3 DNA reads TGTGCCAGCACTCTAATGACAGGGAGTGACGAGCAGTACTTC.

The rearrangement links TRBV11-2 to TRBJ2-7, with 9 bases fitting TRBD2. CDR3 length equals 15 residues. The trim removed 5 bases at V and 2 bases at J, leaving 7 bases unmatched. Germline V gene data show CDR1 as SGHAT and CDR2 as FQNNGV. DNA of the CDR3: TGTGCCAGCAGCCCCTGGACTAGCGCGGCCTACGAGCAGTACTTC. It translates to CASSPWTSAAYEQYF.

This chain uses TRBV6-1 with TRBJ2-5; 12 bases agree with TRBD1. CDR3 size: 16 residues. The junction had 6 bases not matched to a gene; V was cut back by 2 bases and J by 5 bases. Germline V gene sequence: CDR1 MNHNS, CDR2 SASEGT. The CDR3 sequence is CASSEMGTGGVETQYF. The DNA of the CDR3 is TGTGCCAGCAGTGAAATGGGGACAGGGGGCGTGGAGACCCAGTACTTC.

The V gene is TRBV7-9, the J gene TRBJ1-2; possible D gene TRBD1, 5 bases. This CDR3 region has 16 residues. The V gene lost 5 bases and the J gene lost 4 bases, with 20 bases spanning the gap. Germline V gives CDR1 SEHNR, CDR2 FQNEAQ (reference sequence). For the CDR3, the DNA is TGTGCCAGCAGCCACGCCGGGACCCCCGGGGGCTATGGCTACACCTTC. The encoded protein is CASSHAGTPGGYGYTF.

The chain joins TRBV19 to TRBJ2-5; tentatively, D is TRBD1 (5 bases). There are 14 residues in the CDR3. Looked up from germline, CDR1 is LNHDA and CDR2 is SQIVND (reference sequence). Trimming took off 1 base at V and 5 bases at J, with 11 bases between the two ends. The CDR3 loop is CASSIVLGAETQYF. For the CDR3, the DNA is TGTGCCAGTAGTATAGTGTTAGGGGCGGAGACCCAGTACTTC.

This rearrangement joins TRBV12-3 or TRBV12-4 to TRBJ1-1; no clear D. Trimming removed 5 bases from V and 6 bases from J, with 10 bases in between. The CDR3 runs 12 residues. CDR3 residues: CASSPTVSEAFF. CDR3 nucleotide sequence: TGTGCCAGCAGTCCCACGGTGTCTGAAGCTTTCTTT.

V and J are TRBV29-1 and TRBJ1-1; D gene ambiguous. The V and J ends lost 7 bases and 7 bases respectively, with 13 bases between them. This CDR3 comprises 11 residues. In germline, CDR1 is SQVTM, CDR2 ANQGSEA. In nucleotides, the CDR3 is TGCAGCGCAGACAACACTCTTGAAGCTTTCTTT. Protein product: CSADNTLEAFF. The full variable domain, in which reference TRBV29-1 and TRBJ1-1 provide the parts outside the CDR3, is SAVISQKPSRDICQRGTSLTIQCQVDSQVTMMFWYRQQPGQSLTLIATANQGSEATYESGFVIDKFPISRPNLTFSTLTVSNMSPEDSSIYLCSADNTLEAFFGQGTRLTVV.

The gene calls are TRBV5-5 and TRBJ1-5; TRBD1 aligns across 8 bases. CDR1 is SGHKS, CDR2 YYEKEE, per germline (reference sequence). Trimming cost V 4 bases and J 6 bases; bases outside gene matches: 6. The CDR3 runs to 14 residues. In DNA, the CDR3 is TGTGCCAGCAGCCTGCGACAGGGGCCTCAGCCCCAGCATTTT. This codes for CASSLRQGPQPQHF.

The rearrangement joins TRBV24-1 to TRBJ1-2; D is perhaps TRBD1 (5 bases). Germline V gene lookup returns CDR1 KGHDR and CDR2 SFDVKD. Trimming removed 1 base from V and 6 bases from J, with 11 bases in between. This CDR3 contains 14 residues. The CDR3 is CATSDLRGEDGYTF. CDR3 DNA sequence: TGTGCCACCAGTGATTTACGGGGGGAGGATGGCTACACCTTC.

V and J are TRBV7-9 and TRBJ2-7, with D maybe TRBD1 (5 bases). The CDR3 is 15 residues long. The germline V and J ends were trimmed by 5 bases and 2 bases, with 16 bases remaining between them. Looked up from germline, CDR1 is SEHNR and CDR2 is FQNEAQ (reference sequence). CDR3 nucleotide sequence: TGTGCCAGCAGCCGAAGGGGTAGAGAGGCCTACGAGCAGTACTTC. Protein sequence: CASSRRGREAYEQYF.

Here the CDR3 reads CASSLFPRTSGGVDNEQFF. Written as DNA, the CDR3 is TGTGCCAGCAGCTTATTTCCACGGACTAGCGGGGGCGTAGACAATGAGCAGTTCTTC. The chain carries TRBV7-6 and TRBJ2-1; TRBD2 agrees at 13 bases. Per the germline V gene, CDR1 is SGHVS and CDR2 is FNYEAQ. The CDR3 is 19 amino acids. The trim removed 2 bases at V and 5 bases at J, leaving 12 bases unmatched.

This chain joins TRBV9 and TRBJ2-7; D perhaps matches TRBD2 (5 bases). Per the germline V gene, CDR1 is SGDLS and CDR2 is YYNGEE. This CDR3 is 15 amino acids long. Deletions cut 0 bases from V and 0 bases from J, with 10 bases between. The CDR3, as DNA: TGTGCCAGCAGCGTAGCCCCGGGGTCCTCCTACGAGCAGTACTTC. Translation: CASSVAPGSSYEQYF. The full variable domain, with the rest looked up from reference TRBV9 and TRBJ2-7, is DSGVTQTPKHLITATGQRVTLRCSPRSGDLSVYWYQQSLDQGLQFLIQYYNGEERAKGNILERFSAQQFPDLHSELNLSSLELGDSALYFCASSVAPGSSYEQYFGPGTRLTVT.

The chain carries TRBV7-9 and TRBJ2-7, with TRBD2 as a possible D gene (5 bases). From germline, CDR1 is SEHNR and CDR2 FQNEAQ (reference sequence). V was cut by 5 bases and J by 1 base, with 15 bases left in between. The CDR3 is made up of 15 amino acids. The CDR3 reads CASSLRSTGSYEQYF. The CDR3 coding sequence is TGTGCCAGCAGCCTAAGGTCAACGGGATCCTACGAGCAGTACTTC.

The CDR3 DNA follows: TGTGCCAGCACTACAGACAGGGCGTACCAAGAGACCCAGTACTTC. Its protein is CASTTDRAYQETQYF. The rearrangement joins TRBV2 to TRBJ2-5; TRBD1 agrees at 7 bases. With 7 bases clipped from V and 0 bases from J, the junction kept 8 bases outside the gene matches. The germline CDR1 and CDR2 sequences are SNHLY and FYNNEI. The CDR3 loop spans 15 amino acids.

This chain connects TRBV28 to TRBJ1-1, with TRBD1 as a possible D gene (5 bases). This CDR3 spans 14 amino acids. V was trimmed by 2 bases and J by 4 bases, leaving 11 bases between them. The germline CDR1 and CDR2 sequences are MDHEN and SYDVKM. DNA for the CDR3: TGTGCCAGCAGTTTAACGGGGGGTAGCACTGAAGCTTTCTTT. Its protein product is CASSLTGGSTEAFF.

The chain couples TRBV13 to TRBJ2-7; the match to TRBD2 covers 8 bases. CDR3 length equals 16 residues. Trimming at V came to 7 bases and at J to 4 bases, leaving 15 bases not matched to a gene. Germline values: CDR1 PRHDT, CDR2 FYEKMQ (reference sequence). CDR3: CASTPGPGLGSYEQYF. CDR3 nucleotides: TGTGCCAGCACCCCAGGGCCGGGACTAGGATCTTACGAGCAGTACTTC.

This chain joins TRBV5-1 and TRBJ1-1; 11 nucleotides line up with TRBD1. The trim removed 5 bases at V and 5 bases at J, leaving 2 bases unmatched. The CDR3 has 13 residues. Per germline, CDR1 SGHRS and CDR2 YFSETQ. The CDR3, as DNA: TGCGCCAGCAGAGGGACAGGGGGAACTGAAGCTTTCTTT. It is translated as CASRGTGGTEAFF.

The chain joins TRBV11-2 to TRBJ1-4, with 10 bases matching TRBD1. The CDR3 has 16 residues. V shed 4 bases, J shed 1 base, and the junction held 3 bases outside the gene matches. The germline V gene encodes CDR1 SGHAT and CDR2 FQNNGV. The CDR3 reads CASSYGTGVTNEKLFF. In DNA form, the CDR3 reads TGTGCCAGCAGCTATGGGACAGGGGTAACTAATGAAAAACTGTTTTTT.

V usage is TRBV5-1 and J usage is TRBJ2-7; possibly TRBD1 for D (5 bases). V was clipped by 0 bases and J by 0 bases, with 25 bases between them. CDR1 is SGHRS, CDR2 YFSETQ, per germline. The CDR3 has 20 residues. Written as DNA, the CDR3 is TGCGCCAGCAGCTTGGGGGCACGACAGCCCTTTAGGCTAAGCTCCTACGAGCAGTACTTC. It translates to CASSLGARQPFRLSSYEQYF. The complete variable domain, with remaining parts taken from reference TRBV5-1 and TRBJ2-7, reads KAGVTQTPRYLIKTRGQQVTLSCSPISGHRSVSWYQQTPGQGLQFLFEYFSETQRNKGNFPGRFSGRQFSNSRSEMNVSTLELGDSALYLCASSLGARQPFRLSSYEQYFGPGTRLTVT.

The chain is built from TRBV27 and TRBJ1-4; tentatively, D is TRBD1 (6 bases). Trimming took 5 bases from V and 0 from J, leaving 16 bases between them. This CDR3 spans 17 amino acids. CDR1 MNHEY and CDR2 SMNVEV come from the germline V gene (reference sequence). The CDR3 region is CASSPTGQSATNEKLFF. CDR3 sequence (DNA): TGTGCCAGCAGTCCTACAGGGCAATCTGCAACTAATGAAAAACTGTTTTTT. Full variable domain (outside the CDR3, taken from reference TRBV27 and TRBJ1-4): EAQVTQNPRYLITVTGKKLTVTCSQNMNHEYMSWYRQDPGLGLRQIYYSMNVEVTDKGDVPEGYKVSRKEKRNFPLILESPSPNQTSLYFCASSPTGQSATNEKLFFGSGTQLSVL.

This chain joins TRBV5-1 and TRBJ2-1, with 7 nucleotides matching TRBD2. There are 15 residues in the CDR3. With 2 bases clipped from V and 10 bases from J, the junction kept 12 bases outside the gene matches. Germline V gene sequence: CDR1 SGHRS, CDR2 YFSETQ. CDR3 residues: CASSFREAAAGEQFF. CDR3 in DNA: TGCGCCAGCAGCTTTAGGGAAGCGGCAGCGGGAGAGCAGTTCTTC.

In this sample, this clone turned up once. The chain links TRBV7-3 to TRBJ1-5, with a possible D match to TRBD1 (6 bases). The V gene lost 8 bases and the J gene lost 1 base, with 18 bases spanning the gap. The CDR3 is 16 amino acids. Germline-derived CDR1 and CDR2 are SGHTA and FQGTGA. The CDR3 nucleotides are TGTGCCAGCCTTCAGTCGGCAGGGGCGAGCAATCAGCCCCAGCATTTT. Protein: CASLQSAGASNQPQHF.

The V gene is TRBV6-5, the J gene TRBJ2-2; TRBD1 is a possible D gene (6 bases). This CDR3 is 16 amino acids long. V lost 2 bases, J lost 0 bases, and 10 bases lay in between. CDR1 and CDR2 from the germline V gene are MNHEY and SVGAGI. The DNA for the CDR3 is TGTGCCAGCAGTTACGCCGGACAGACGAACACCGGGGAGCTGTTTTTT. It specifies CASSYAGQTNTGELFF.

This sequence joins TRBV19 and TRBJ2-7, with 8 positions matching TRBD1. CDR3 length equals 14 residues. V gave up 4 bases and J gave up 2 bases; unmatched junction bases: 4. Germline V gene lookup returns CDR1 LNHDA and CDR2 SQIVND (reference sequence). CDR3 bases: TGTGCCAGTAGTACCCAGGGGGCCCCCTACGAGCAGTACTTC. Amino acid sequence: CASSTQGAPYEQYF.

This rearrangement joins TRBV7-9 to TRBJ1-1; TRBD1 agrees at 10 bases. Germline trimming cut 6 bases from V and 5 bases from J; bases unmatched to any gene: 12. Germline V gene lookup returns CDR1 SEHNR and CDR2 FQNEAQ (reference sequence). This CDR3 region has 16 residues. The CDR3 nucleotides are TGTGCCAGCAGGCAGACAGGGGGCCTCTTAGGGACTGAAGCTTTCTTT. Amino acid sequence: CASRQTGGLLGTEAFF.

The chain couples TRBV5-4 to TRBJ2-2; 10 positions match TRBD1. The CDR3 is 17 amino acids. Germline-derived CDR1 and CDR2 are SGHNT and YYREEE (reference sequence). The ends lost 5 bases at V and 4 bases at J; junction bases unmatched: 11. The CDR3 DNA is TGTGCCAGCAGTACGGGACAGGGGACTGCGAGCACCGGGGAGCTGTTTTTT. This encodes CASSTGQGTASTGELFF.

The rearrangement links TRBV19 to TRBJ1-5; D remains ambiguous. The CDR3 sequence is 13 residues long. Germline-derived CDR1 and CDR2 are LNHDA and SQIVND (reference sequence). V lost 3 bases, J lost 11 bases, and 14 bases lay in between. CDR3 DNA: TGTGCCAGTAGTATTGGGCCCGAATCGGCCCAGCATTTT. Translated: CASSIGPESAQHF.

This rearrangement joins TRBV5-4 to TRBJ1-2; a weak D match, TRBD1 (5 bases). The CDR3 sequence is 14 residues long. Per the germline V gene, CDR1 is SGHNT and CDR2 is YYREEE (reference sequence). Deletions cut 10 bases from V and 4 bases from J, with 20 bases between. CDR3 in amino acids: CALREANHAYGYTF. The CDR3 DNA sequence: TGTGCCCTCAGGGAGGCCAACCATGCCTATGGCTACACCTTC.